This is a list of T cell receptor beta chains from one sample in a study of T cell clones after liver transplantation. Repertoires were generated with immunoSEQ multiplex PCR, while TCRdb's copy carries only in-frame clones and drops some. The table shows 16,000 or so clones, with 80% to 90% occurring only once. Sample: CD8+ T cells from blood, taken almost 47 months after liver transplant. The source is a human patient who received a liver transplant. Some T cells may arise from the graft donor. The CDR3 runs from the conserved cysteine through the conserved F or W. A D gene is named only where the DNA matches it firmly. Clone size is not always given. Where it is, it says once, few, many or a class for expanded clones.

CDR3 DNA: TGTGCCAGCAGTTCCGCGGGGCTAGCGGTATCCTACGAGCAGTACTTC
CDR3 protein: CASSSAGLAVSYEQYF
V gene: TRBV7-9
clone size: -
J gene: TRBJ2-7
D gene: TRBD2

CDR3 DNA: TGTGCTAGCAGCTTAGTGGGCGGGAGTAGTGGTGATGAGCAGTTCTTC
CDR3 protein: CASSLVGGSSGDEQFF
V gene: TRBV7-7
clone size: -
J gene: TRBJ2-1
D gene: TRBD2

CDR3 DNA: TGTGCCAGCAGCTTAGGAGACGCCTTCTTCGCAACTAATGAAAAACTGTTTTTT
CDR3 protein: CASSLGDAFFATNEKLFF
V gene: TRBV7-8
clone size: -
J gene: TRBJ1-4
D gene: -

CDR3 DNA: TGTGCCAGCAGCGACACAGGGGGGGTAGGCACTGAAGCTTTCTTT
CDR3 protein: CASSDTGGVGTEAFF
V gene: TRBV7-9
clone size: -
J gene: TRBJ1-1
D gene: TRBD1

CDR3 DNA: TGTGCCAGCAGTTCACAAATAGCGTCTAGCTCCTACGAGCAGTACTTC
CDR3 protein: CASSSQIASSSYEQYF
V gene: TRBV27
clone size: -
J gene: TRBJ2-7
D gene: -

CDR3 DNA: TGTGCCAGCAGCTTAGTAGCCGGGGGGAACGCTGAGCAGTACTTC
CDR3 protein: CASSLVAGGNAEQYF
V gene: TRBV7-9
clone size: -
J gene: TRBJ2-7
D gene: TRBD2

CDR3 DNA: TGTGCCAGCAGCTCGGGCCTTCATCATGGCTACACCTTC
CDR3 protein: CASSSGLHHGYTF
V gene: TRBV7-9
clone size: -
J gene: TRBJ1-2
D gene: -

CDR3 DNA: TGTGCCATCAGTGAAAACCCCACTGAAGCTTTCTTT
CDR3 protein: CAISENPTEAFF
V gene: TRBV10-3
clone size: -
J gene: TRBJ1-1
D gene: -

CDR3 DNA: TGTGCCAGCAGTTCTGGGACTTATTACGAGCAGTACTTC
CDR3 protein: CASSSGTYYEQYF
V gene: TRBV27
clone size: -
J gene: TRBJ2-7
D gene: -

CDR3 DNA: TGTGCCAGCAGCTTCGCCTCCTACAATGAGCAGTTCTTC
CDR3 protein: CASSFASYNEQFF
V gene: TRBV27
clone size: -
J gene: TRBJ2-1
D gene: -

CDR3 DNA: TGTGCCAGCGGATTTCCCTACAATGAGCAGTTCTTC
CDR3 protein: CASGFPYNEQFF
V gene: TRBV6-5
clone size: few
J gene: TRBJ2-1
D gene: -

CDR3 DNA: TGTGCCAGCAGCCCATTCCTGGGCAATGAGCAGTTCTTC
CDR3 protein: CASSPFLGNEQFF
V gene: TRBV7-2
clone size: -
J gene: TRBJ2-1
D gene: -

CDR3 DNA: TGCGCCAGCAGTGGGCTCCCTGGAAACACCATATATTTT
CDR3 protein: CASSGLPGNTIYF
V gene: TRBV10-1
clone size: once
J gene: TRBJ1-3
D gene: -

CDR3 DNA: TGTGCCAGCAGCGCGGGACACTTCGACACTGAAGCTTTCTTT
CDR3 protein: CASSAGHFDTEAFF
V gene: TRBV9
clone size: once
J gene: TRBJ1-1
D gene: -

CDR3 DNA: TGTGCCAGCAGCTACGCTCCCGGGACACCTTCAGATACGCAGTATTTT
CDR3 protein: CASSYAPGTPSDTQYF
V gene: TRBV11-3
clone size: -
J gene: TRBJ2-3
D gene: -

CDR3 DNA: TGTGCCAGCAGCCTGGGACAGGGGTACAATCAGCCCCAGCATTTT
CDR3 protein: CASSLGQGYNQPQHF
V gene: TRBV7-9
clone size: -
J gene: TRBJ1-5
D gene: TRBD1

CDR3 DNA: TGTGCCACCATAGGACCAAACACCGGGGAGCTGTTTTTT
CDR3 protein: CATIGPNTGELFF
V gene: TRBV7-8
clone size: -
J gene: TRBJ2-2
D gene: -

CDR3 DNA: TGTGCCAGCAGGACCGATATTTGGACTGAAGCTTTCTTT
CDR3 protein: CASRTDIWTEAFF
V gene: TRBV28
clone size: -
J gene: TRBJ1-1
D gene: -

CDR3 DNA: TGCGCCAGCAGCTTGGCCGGAGGGAAAAGGGTCGGAGATGAGCAGTTCTTC
CDR3 protein: CASSLAGGKRVGDEQFF
V gene: TRBV5-1
clone size: -
J gene: TRBJ2-1
D gene: -

CDR3 DNA: TGTGCCAGCAGCCTCTCGGGGGAGCAGTACTTC
CDR3 protein: CASSLSGEQYF
V gene: TRBV13
clone size: -
J gene: TRBJ2-7
D gene: -

CDR3 DNA: TGTGCCAGCAGTTCTGGACTAAGGACCTACGAGCAGTACTTC
CDR3 protein: CASSSGLRTYEQYF
V gene: TRBV28
clone size: -
J gene: TRBJ2-7
D gene: -

CDR3 DNA: TGTGCCAGCAGCTTGGTGGGACTAGCGGGCTACAATGAGCAGTTCTTC
CDR3 protein: CASSLVGLAGYNEQFF
V gene: TRBV11-2
clone size: -
J gene: TRBJ2-1
D gene: TRBD2

CDR3 DNA: TGTGCCAGCAGCCAAACCGAGGGACTAGCGGTTTTCTCCTACGAGCAGTACTTC
CDR3 protein: CASSQTEGLAVFSYEQYF
V gene: TRBV7-6
clone size: -
J gene: TRBJ2-7
D gene: TRBD2

CDR3 DNA: TGTGCCAGCAGTTTCCCCCAAGGAGGGACAGGGTACGACACTGAAGCTTTCTTT
CDR3 protein: CASSFPQGGTGYDTEAFF
V gene: TRBV28
clone size: -
J gene: TRBJ1-1
D gene: TRBD1

CDR3 DNA: TGTGCCAGCAGTTTACGGGCGGGACAGGCTTTCTCCTACGAGCAGTACTTC
CDR3 protein: CASSLRAGQAFSYEQYF
V gene: TRBV28
clone size: -
J gene: TRBJ2-7
D gene: TRBD1

CDR3 DNA: TGCGCCAGCAGTGAGGGGCCGCTCTACGAGCAGTACTTC
CDR3 protein: CASSEGPLYEQYF
V gene: TRBV10-2
clone size: few
J gene: TRBJ2-7
D gene: -

CDR3 DNA: TGTGCCAGCAGCTTGCCCACAGGGATCTATGGCTACACCTTC
CDR3 protein: CASSLPTGIYGYTF
V gene: TRBV28
clone size: -
J gene: TRBJ1-2
D gene: -

CDR3 DNA: TGCGCCAGCAGCCAAGCACCGGGACTAGCTATCGATGAGCAGTTCTTC
CDR3 protein: CASSQAPGLAIDEQFF
V gene: TRBV4-1
clone size: -
J gene: TRBJ2-1
D gene: TRBD2

CDR3 DNA: TGTGCCAGCAGTTCTTTGGACCTTACGGCGAACACTGAAGCTTTCTTT
CDR3 protein: CASSSLDLTANTEAFF
V gene: TRBV28
clone size: -
J gene: TRBJ1-1
D gene: -

CDR3 DNA: TGCGCCAGCAGCTTGGGACTAGCGGGAGGGCCGGGCGAGACCCAGTACTTC
CDR3 protein: CASSLGLAGGPGETQYF
V gene: TRBV5-1
clone size: -
J gene: TRBJ2-5
D gene: TRBD2

CDR3 DNA: TGTGCCAGCGGAGGGGGGAGGTACACCTTC
CDR3 protein: CASGGGRYTF
V gene: TRBV7-9
clone size: few
J gene: TRBJ1-2
D gene: -

CDR3 DNA: TGTGCCAGCAGCTCCGACCGGAACACCGGGGAGCTGTTTTTT
CDR3 protein: CASSSDRNTGELFF
V gene: TRBV7-9
clone size: -
J gene: TRBJ2-2
D gene: -

CDR3 DNA: TGTGCCAGCAGCTTAGAAGCAGCCTCAACCTACGAGCAGTACTTC
CDR3 protein: CASSLEAASTYEQYF
V gene: TRBV7-3
clone size: once
J gene: TRBJ2-7
D gene: -

CDR3 DNA: TGTGCCAGCAGCTCTTCGGGACAGGGAACCTACGAGCAGTACTTC
CDR3 protein: CASSSSGQGTYEQYF
V gene: TRBV7-9
clone size: -
J gene: TRBJ2-7
D gene: TRBD1

CDR3 DNA: TGTGCCAGCAGTGAACCGAAGAGCTACTCCTACGAGCAGTACTTC
CDR3 protein: CASSEPKSYSYEQYF
V gene: TRBV2
clone size: -
J gene: TRBJ2-7
D gene: -

CDR3 DNA: TGTGCCAGCAGCTTAGGGCCAGCGGGCTCCTACAATGAGCAGTTCTTC
CDR3 protein: CASSLGPAGSYNEQFF
V gene: TRBV11-2
clone size: -
J gene: TRBJ2-1
D gene: -

CDR3 DNA: TGTGCCGCCGGGCTTTCACTTTATGGCTACACCTTC
CDR3 protein: CAAGLSLYGYTF
V gene: TRBV2
clone size: -
J gene: TRBJ1-2
D gene: -

CDR3 DNA: TGCAGCGTCCAAGGGGGTCAGACGACTACCTACGAGCAGTACTTC
CDR3 protein: CSVQGGQTTTYEQYF
V gene: TRBV29-1
clone size: once
J gene: TRBJ2-7
D gene: -

CDR3 DNA: TGCGCCAGCAGTCAAGAGATATCCGGGCCGACCGAGCAGTACTTC
CDR3 protein: CASSQEISGPTEQYF
V gene: TRBV4-1
clone size: -
J gene: TRBJ2-7
D gene: -

CDR3 DNA: TGTGCTAGCAGCTTGGAGGGCACCGGGGAGCTGTTTTTT
CDR3 protein: CASSLEGTGELFF
V gene: TRBV7-7
clone size: -
J gene: TRBJ2-2
D gene: -

CDR3 DNA: TGTGCCAGCAGTGTTTGGGACTCCGACACAGATACGCAGTATTTT
CDR3 protein: CASSVWDSDTDTQYF
V gene: TRBV6-1
clone size: -
J gene: TRBJ2-3
D gene: -